These 24 T cell receptor beta chains came from one sample sequenced in a study of cytomegalovirus exposure and HLA in healthy donors. With 60 Vbeta and 13 Jbeta primers, the PCR was carried out. Using immunoSEQ multiplex PCR, the repertoire was profiled, and TCRdb retains in-frame clones only, with some absent. In the table there are 180,000 or so clones, roughly 79% of which are singletons. Sequenced input: PBMCs. The receptor source for this set is a woman in her twenties or thirties in good health and CMV-seropositive.

Comments on this clone: One end of the junction fails to match germline, which may point to a read error. This sequence joins TRBV7-9 and TRBJ1-4, with 8 nucleotides matching TRBD1. The length of the CDR3 is 16 residues. CDR1 and CDR2 (germline): SEHNR, FQNEAQ (reference sequence). Here the CDR3 reads CSSSLLPPRQGAQLFF. CDR3 DNA: TGTTCCAGCAGCTTACTCCCTCCGCGCCAGGGGGCTCAACTGTTTTTT.

This rearrangement joins TRBV19 to TRBJ1-4; perhaps TRBD1 as D (5 bases). The V and J ends lost 3 bases and 0 bases respectively, with 8 bases between them. This CDR3 comprises 15 residues. Per the germline V gene, CDR1 is LNHDA and CDR2 is SQIVND (reference sequence). This CDR3 is CASSIGRATNEKLFF. The CDR3 bases are TGTGCCAGTAGTATTGGCAGGGCAACTAATGAAAAACTGTTTTTT.

This clone was seen only a few times. V and J are TRBV7-8 and TRBJ1-4; D ambiguous. Germline CDR1 is SGHVS and CDR2 is FQNEAQ. Trimming cost V 5 bases and J 8 bases, with 12 bases left between them. The CDR3 has 13 amino acids. Written as DNA, the CDR3 is TGTGCCAGCAGCGACACGCGTGGGGAAAAACTGTTTTTT. Translated: CASSDTRGEKLFF.

This clone was detected ten times or more. The CDR3 protein is CASSLDRGAYNEQFF. CDR3 sequence (DNA): TGTGCCAGCAGCTTGGACAGGGGGGCCTACAATGAGCAGTTCTTC. The J gene is TRBJ2-1, the V gene TRBV5-8; TRBD1 matches 8 bases. Looked up from germline, CDR1 is SGHTS and CDR2 is YDEGEE. The trim removed 0 bases at V and 2 bases at J, leaving 1 base unmatched. The CDR3 is 15 residues long.

The J gene is TRBJ2-1, the V gene TRBV11-2; 10 nucleotides match TRBD2. The germline CDR1 and CDR2 sequences are SGHAT and FQNNGV. The J segment lost 4 bases and the V segment lost 8 bases, leaving 2 bases of the junction unmatched. This CDR3 contains 13 residues. The CDR3 region has the DNA TGTGCCAGCGGGACTAGCGTGTACAATGAGCAGTTCTTC. Its translation is CASGTSVYNEQFF.

The chain is built from TRBV5-6 and TRBJ2-5, with a weak D call TRBD1 (6 bases). Germline V lookup: CDR1 SGHDT, CDR2 YYEEEE. Trimming removed 4 bases from V and 2 bases from J, with 15 bases in between. The CDR3 is 15 amino acids. The CDR3: CASSPTGTIQETQYF. The CDR3 DNA follows: TGTGCCAGCAGCCCTACAGGGACCATTCAAGAGACCCAGTACTTC.

The chain has TRBV19 and TRBJ1-5, with 11 bases aligning to TRBD1. J lost 2 bases, V lost 5 bases, and 5 bases had no gene match. Germline V gene lookup returns CDR1 LNHDA and CDR2 SQIVND (reference sequence). The CDR3 is made up of 16 amino acids. CDR3 residues: CASSFLGQGGNQPQHF. As DNA, the CDR3 is TGTGCCAGTAGTTTCCTGGGACAGGGGGGCAATCAGCCCCAGCATTTT.

The J gene is TRBJ2-7, the V gene TRBV4-3; 7 bases are a match to TRBD2. The junction had 9 bases not matched to a gene; V was cut back by 3 bases and J by 4 bases. Germline assignment: CDR1 LGHNA and CDR2 YSLEER. The CDR3 is 15 amino acids. The CDR3 loop reads CASSHGTTEVYEQYF. The CDR3 bases are TGCGCCAGCAGCCACGGGACTACCGAGGTTTACGAGCAGTACTTC.

The CDR3 DNA reads TGTGCCAGCAGGCCGGGACAGAGCTATGGCTACACCTTC. It encodes CASRPGQSYGYTF. The V call is TRBV28, the J call TRBJ1-2; 7 nucleotides match TRBD1. Germline V lookup: CDR1 MDHEN, CDR2 SYDVKM. Trimming took 6 bases from V and 4 from J; bases not matched to a gene: 5. This CDR3 has 13 residues.

V gene TRBV11-2 combines with J gene TRBJ1-2; D call uncertain. V gave up 5 bases and J gave up 4 bases, with 11 bases separating them. The CDR3 is 13 residues long. From germline, CDR1 is SGHAT and CDR2 FQNNGV. CDR3 coding DNA: TGTGCCAGCAGCCCTACCCGAACCTATGGCTACACCTTC. Its translation is CASSPTRTYGYTF.

V and J are TRBV28 and TRBJ1-1; unclear D gene. Germline CDR1 is MDHEN and CDR2 is SYDVKM. This CDR3 spans 12 amino acids. V was cut by 7 bases and J by 2 bases, with 8 bases left in between. The DNA for the CDR3 is TGTGCCAGCATGGAGGGCAACACTGAAGCTTTCTTT. Translation: CASMEGNTEAFF.

CDR3 DNA: TGTGCCAGTGTTTCTGCTAACTATGGCTACACCTTC. It specifies CASVSANYGYTF. This sequence joins TRBV19 and TRBJ1-2; unclear D gene. V lost 8 bases, J lost 0 bases, and 7 bases lay in between. CDR3 length: 12 amino acids. The V gene's germline CDR1 is LNHDA and CDR2 SQIVND (reference sequence).

The chain recombines TRBV19 with TRBJ1-5, with 9 bases aligning to TRBD1. V shed 3 bases and J 5 bases; nucleotides not matched to a gene: 17. CDR1 is LNHDA and CDR2 is SQIVND in the germline V gene (reference sequence). This CDR3 comprises 19 residues. CDR3 nucleotide sequence: TGTGCCAGTAGTATCGGAGCGGTGACAGGGGGAGGTCGACATCAGCCCCAGCATTTT. Its protein is CASSIGAVTGGGRHQPQHF.

The gene calls are TRBV12-5 and TRBJ2-1; 7 bases map to TRBD2. Germline loops: CDR1 LGHNT, CDR2 FRNRAP. There are 15 residues in the CDR3. Germline trimming cut 7 bases from V and 5 bases from J; bases unmatched to any gene: 11. The CDR3 reads CASEKSAGRHNEQFF. CDR3 nucleotides: TGTGCTAGTGAGAAGAGTGCCGGGAGGCACAATGAGCAGTTCTTC.

A few counts support this clone. The chain uses TRBV5-1 and TRBJ2-5; 7 bases align to TRBD1. The DNA end favors TRBJ2-7, so the J call may be wrong. The CDR3 runs 13 residues. Germline loops: CDR1 SGHRS, CDR2 YFSETQ. The CDR3 nucleotides are TGCGCCAGCAGCCGAGGGGGCGGCTACGAGCAGTACTTC. It translates to CASSRGGGYEQYF.

The table lists this clone with a count of one. This chain connects TRBV27 to TRBJ1-2, with TRBD1 matching 8 bases. The CDR3 runs 15 residues. With 6 bases clipped from V and 8 bases from J, the junction kept 14 bases outside the gene matches. CDR1 and CDR2 (germline): MNHEY, SMNVEV (reference sequence). The CDR3 loop is CASRGTGHLHAGYTF. DNA of the CDR3: TGTGCCAGCAGGGGGACAGGCCATCTTCATGCGGGCTACACCTTC.

This clone was counted a single time. V and J are TRBV6-6 and TRBJ2-7; 7 positions agree with TRBD2. The CDR3 loop spans 12 amino acids. CDR1 is MNHNY, CDR2 SVGAGI, per germline (reference sequence). The V gene end was trimmed by 7 bases and the J gene end by 5 bases; junction bases not matched to a gene: 5. Written as DNA, the CDR3 is TGTGCCAGCAATATGGGGGGGAACGAGCAGTACTTC. This translates into CASNMGGNEQYF.

The chain employs TRBV5-1 and TRBJ2-6, with 10 positions matching TRBD2. Germline V gives CDR1 SGHRS, CDR2 YFSETQ. V shed 0 bases and J 3 bases; nucleotides not matched to a gene: 9. The CDR3 runs to 19 residues. In DNA, the CDR3 is TGCGCCAGCAGCTTGGCCCGGACTAGCGGATTTGGTGGGGCCAACGTCCTGACTTTC. Translation gives CASSLARTSGFGGANVLTF.

The rearrangement uses TRBV5-1 and TRBJ2-5; D gene uncertain. The V end was cut by 4 bases, the J end by 5 bases, with 15 bases between. Germline V CDR1 and CDR2: SGHRS, YFSETQ. This CDR3 is built from 14 residues. The CDR3 spells CASSIVGQAETQYF. The DNA for the CDR3 is TGCGCCAGCAGCATTGTGGGTCAGGCGGAGACCCAGTACTTC.

The rearrangement joins TRBV10-3 to TRBJ2-5, with D unclear. CDR1 is ENHRY and CDR2 is SYGVKD in the germline V gene. Trimming took 4 bases from V and 5 from J, leaving 8 bases between them. There are 12 residues in the CDR3. For the CDR3, the DNA is TGTGCCATCAGTGTGAACGGTGAGACCCAGTACTTC. It yields the protein CAISVNGETQYF.

Concerning this clone: This sample also contains other DNA sequences that code for the same CDR3. This chain joins TRBV7-9 and TRBJ1-4; D might be TRBD1 (6 bases). Germline values: CDR1 SEHNR, CDR2 FQNEAQ (reference sequence). The CDR3 loop spans 14 amino acids. Between the trimmed V and J ends, which lost 5 bases and 2 bases, there was a span of 9 bases. CDR3 region: CASSLGQTNEKLFF. CDR3 in DNA: TGTGCCAGCAGCCTTGGACAGACTAATGAAAAACTGTTTTTT.

The chain links TRBV7-9 to TRBJ2-7; D may be TRBD1 (5 bases). CDR1 and CDR2 from the germline V gene are SEHNR and FQNEAQ (reference sequence). The CDR3 covers 13 residues. Trimming took 5 bases from V and 5 from J, leaving 13 bases between them. The CDR3 loop reads CASSRIPDNEQYF. As DNA, the CDR3 is TGTGCCAGCAGCCGCATTCCGGACAACGAGCAGTACTTC.

This chain links TRBV30 with TRBJ1-2; 7 nucleotides line up with TRBD1. The length of the CDR3 is 11 residues. Trimming at V came to 4 bases and at J to 7 bases, leaving 3 bases not matched to a gene. Per germline, CDR1 GTSNPN and CDR2 SVGIG (reference sequence). The DNA for the CDR3 is TGTGCCTGGAAAGGGGGCGGTGGCTACACCTTC. Its translation is CAWKGGGGYTF.

This clone has a handful of counts. The V call is TRBV19, the J call TRBJ2-1, with D maybe TRBD2 (5 bases). Germline V gene data show CDR1 as LNHDA and CDR2 as SQIVND (reference sequence). V lost 1 base to trimming and J lost 4 bases, with 11 bases between them. This CDR3 contains 15 residues. The CDR3 DNA follows: TGTGCCAGTAGTATAGGAGGGCTCCTTTACAATGAGCAGTTCTTC. As protein: CASSIGGLLYNEQFF. The complete variable domain, with remaining parts taken from reference TRBV19 and TRBJ2-1, reads DGGITQSPKYLFRKEGQNVTLSCEQNLNHDAMYWYRQDPGQGLRLIYYSQIVNDFQKGDIAEGYSVSREKKESFPLTVTSAQKNPTAFYLCASSIGGLLYNEQFFGPGTRLTVL.